A selection of T cell receptor beta chains follows, all from one sample in a study of beta chain features in type 1 diabetes. Assay: immunoSEQ multiplex PCR; the TCRdb copy retains only in-frame clones and omits some. The repertoire holds about 360,000 clones, with 10% to 15% as singletons. The sequencing sample was made of naive CD4+ T cells from blood. These receptors were collected from a man aged 18 to 29 in good health. CDR3s include the opening cysteine and the closing phenylalanine or tryptophan. The D gene is left open where the match is weak. Size tells how often a clone was seen (once, few, many) or the class of an expanded clone, and some rows leave it out.

d_call | j_call | v_call | clone_size | cdr3_aa | cdr3_nt
TRBD1 | TRBJ2-3 | TRBV30 | few | CAVGQASSTDTQYF | TGTGCCGTAGGACAGGCCTCTAGCACAGATACGCAGTATTTT
. | TRBJ2-3 | TRBV28 | . | CASSLTQGTDTQYF | TGTGCCAGCAGTTTAACCCAGGGCACAGATACGCAGTATTTT
TRBD1 | TRBJ1-1 | TRBV7-8 | few | CASSSRGTEAFF | TGTGCCAGCAGCTCCAGGGGGACTGAAGCTTTCTTT
TRBD1 | TRBJ1-2 | TRBV5-1 | few | CASSLARGQYGYTF | TGCGCCAGCAGCTTGGCCAGGGGGCAGTATGGCTACACCTTC
. | TRBJ1-2 | TRBV28 | few | CASSFKPDTTYGYTF | TGTGCCAGCAGTTTCAAACCGGACACCACCTATGGCTACACCTTC
. | TRBJ2-5 | TRBV30 | once | CAWSVLTQETQYF | TGTGCCTGGAGTGTACTCACGCAAGAGACCCAGTACTTC
. | TRBJ2-7 | TRBV5-4 | few | CASSLARQGEQYF | TGTGCCAGCAGCTTGGCCAGGCAGGGAGAGCAGTACTTC
TRBD1 | TRBJ1-1 | TRBV19 | few | CASSARDSQAFF | TGTGCCAGTAGTGCACGGGACAGCCAAGCTTTCTTT
. | TRBJ2-7 | TRBV28 | few | CASSDKPYEQYF | TGTGCCAGCAGCGACAAGCCCTACGAGCAGTACTTC
. | TRBJ1-6 | TRBV7-9 | few | CASSPTGISPLHF | TGTGCCAGCAGCCCAACAGGGATTTCACCCCTCCACTTT
. | TRBJ2-2 | TRBV27 | few | CASSLEYTGELFF | TGTGCCAGCAGTTTAGAGTACACCGGGGAGCTGTTTTTT
. | TRBJ2-7 | TRBV7-2 | few | CASSLEYAPGNPYEQYF | TGTGCCAGCAGCTTAGAATATGCCCCAGGGAATCCCTACGAGCAGTACTTC
TRBD1 | TRBJ1-1 | TRBV7-2 | . | CASSLVGDRGTEAFF | TGTGCCAGCAGCTTAGTAGGTGACAGGGGCACTGAAGCTTTCTTT
. | TRBJ2-5 | TRBV5-6 | few | CASSLEYALGYQETQYF | TGTGCCAGCAGCTTGGAATACGCACTAGGCTACCAAGAGACCCAGTACTTC
. | TRBJ1-2 | TRBV30 | few | CAWKGIAGGNANYGYTF | TGTGCCTGGAAAGGAATCGCAGGAGGAAACGCTAACTATGGCTACACCTTC
. | TRBJ1-5 | TRBV30 | . | CAWSAHTRVNQPQHF | TGTGCCTGGAGTGCGCACACGAGGGTCAATCAGCCCCAGCATTTT
TRBD1 | TRBJ2-2 | TRBV28 | few | CATRGQGRNTGELFF | TGTGCCACCCGCGGACAGGGCCGAAACACCGGGGAGCTGTTTTTT
. | TRBJ1-2 | TRBV7-2 | . | CASSSDGLANYGYTF | TGTGCCAGCAGCTCCGACGGGTTAGCTAACTATGGCTACACCTTC
. | TRBJ2-5 | TRBV9 | . | CASSVEAGRQETQYF | TGTGCCAGCAGCGTAGAGGCAGGGCGGCAAGAGACCCAGTACTTC
TRBD1 | TRBJ1-5 | TRBV7-9 | . | CASSFWGDSTGANQPQHF | TGTGCCAGCAGCTTCTGGGGGGACTCGACAGGGGCCAATCAGCCCCAGCATTTT
. | TRBJ2-3 | TRBV2 | few | CASSDVPGVSTDTQYF | TGTGCCAGCAGTGACGTCCCGGGGGTTAGCACAGATACGCAGTATTTT
. | TRBJ2-7 | TRBV28 | few | CASSFSRGDPYEQYF | TGTGCCAGCAGTTTTAGTCGGGGAGACCCTTACGAGCAGTACTTC
TRBD2 | TRBJ2-1 | TRBV7-2 | few | CASSLSGGAWVNEQFF | TGTGCCAGCAGCTTAAGCGGGGGGGCTTGGGTCAATGAGCAGTTCTTC
. | TRBJ2-3 | TRBV7-2 | . | CASSPPGLGNGDTQYF | TGTGCCAGCAGCCCTCCGGGACTCGGAAATGGGGATACGCAGTATTTT
. | TRBJ1-2 | TRBV7-2 | few | CASSPGVGPAYGYTF | TGTGCCAGCAGCCCCGGAGTGGGTCCCGCCTATGGCTACACCTTC
TRBD2 | TRBJ2-7 | TRBV11-2 | few | CASSLRAGGNSYEQYF | TGTGCCAGCAGCTTACGAGCGGGGGGGAACTCCTACGAGCAGTACTTC
TRBD2 | TRBJ2-5 | TRBV2 | . | CASRDLAGVEEQYF | TGTGCCAGCAGGGACCTAGCGGGAGTGGAAGAGCAGTACTTC
TRBD1 | TRBJ1-2 | TRBV15 | few | CATSRVGQGLNGYTF | TGTGCCACCAGCAGAGTAGGACAGGGGTTGAATGGCTACACCTTC
TRBD2 | TRBJ2-3 | TRBV4-3 | . | CASSQSTGLAEGNTQYF | TGCGCCAGCAGCCAAAGCACGGGACTAGCGGAGGGGAATACGCAGTATTTT
TRBD1 | TRBJ2-1 | TRBV30 | few | CAWSGGTGSHNEQFF | TGTGCCTGGAGTGGAGGGACAGGGTCCCACAATGAGCAGTTCTTC
. | TRBJ1-1 | TRBV14 | few | CASSPSMNTEAFF | TGTGCCAGCAGCCCCTCTATGAACACTGAAGCTTTCTTT
. | TRBJ2-7 | TRBV7-2 | . | CASSLGGPYEQYF | TGTGCCAGCAGCTTAGGGGGCCCCTACGAGCAGTACTTC
. | TRBJ1-1 | TRBV5-6 | . | CASSLLSGTEAFF | TGTGCCAGCAGCTTACTTTCCGGCACTGAAGCTTTCTTT
TRBD1 | TRBJ1-1 | TRBV7-6 | . | CASSFLPAQTGESTEAFF | TGTGCCAGCAGCTTCCTCCCGGCTCAGACAGGGGAATCCACTGAAGCTTTCTTT
TRBD1 | TRBJ1-2 | TRBV4-2 | . | CASSRDRGGFDGYTF | TGTGCCAGCAGCCGGGACAGGGGAGGGTTTGATGGCTACACCTTC
TRBD2 | TRBJ2-7 | TRBV4-1 | . | CASSQPTSGRALNEQYF | TGCGCCAGCAGCCAGCCGACTAGCGGGAGGGCCTTGAACGAGCAGTACTTC
. | TRBJ1-2 | TRBV1 | . | CTSSPDTRTGGECDGYTF | TGCACCAGCAGCCCCGATACTCGGACAGGGGGCGAATGTGATGGCTACACCTTC
. | TRBJ2-5 | TRBV25-1 | . | CASSEYAALQETQYF | TGTGCCAGCAGTGAATATGCGGCACTCCAAGAGACCCAGTACTTC
TRBD2 | TRBJ2-6 | TRBV5-1 | . | CASGLAAGDSGANVLTF | TGCGCCAGCGGGCTAGCGGCGGGTGACTCTGGGGCCAACGTCCTGACTTTC
. | TRBJ2-5 | TRBV5-1 | once | CASSFGVQETQYF | TGCGCCAGCAGCTTTGGAGTACAAGAGACCCAGTACTTC
TRBD1 | TRBJ2-1 | TRBV19 | few | CASSAQGVGYNEQFF | TGTGCCAGTAGTGCACAGGGGGTCGGCTACAATGAGCAGTTCTTC
. | TRBJ1-6 | TRBV15 | . | CATNQYAGVPISPLHF | TGTGCCACCAACCAGTATGCGGGGGTCCCAATCTCACCCCTCCACTTT
. | TRBJ2-3 | TRBV5-4 | . | CASRPRGKDTQYF | TGTGCCAGCAGGCCACGGGGGAAAGATACGCAGTATTTT
TRBD2 | TRBJ2-3 | TRBV13 | few | CASSLRLAGGTQYF | TGTGCCAGCAGCCTACGACTAGCGGGAGGCACGCAGTATTTT
. | TRBJ1-1 | TRBV4-1 | . | CASSQARFRGTEAFF | TGCGCCAGCAGCCAAGCACGTTTCCGCGGCACTGAAGCTTTCTTT
TRBD1 | TRBJ2-7 | TRBV6-5 | . | CASSRDRLRYEQYF | TGTGCCAGCAGCCGGGACAGGTTGCGCTACGAGCAGTACTTC
. | TRBJ2-7 | TRBV10-3 | . | CAISEFGYEQYF | TGTGCCATCAGTGAATTCGGCTACGAGCAGTACTTC
. | TRBJ1-1 | TRBV5-4 | few | CASSKNREATEAFF | TGTGCCAGCAGCAAGAATCGGGAGGCAACTGAAGCTTTCTTT
TRBD2 | TRBJ2-2 | TRBV5-4 | . | CASSPGTTTGELFF | TGTGCCAGCAGCCCGGGGACTACCACCGGGGAGCTGTTTTTT
TRBD1 | TRBJ2-5 | TRBV2 | . | CASTLDRGETQYF | TGTGCCAGCACCCTGGACAGGGGTGAGACCCAGTACTTC
. | TRBJ2-1 | TRBV18 | few | CASSGREQFF | TGTGCCAGCTCCGGTCGTGAGCAGTTCTTC
TRBD1 | TRBJ1-2 | TRBV27 | . | CASSPRTGPGYGYTF | TGTGCCAGCAGTCCGCGGACAGGGCCGGGGTATGGCTACACCTTC
. | TRBJ2-7 | TRBV4-1 | few | CASSLSSVGSYEQYF | TGCGCCAGCAGCCTTTCCTCAGTTGGTTCCTACGAGCAGTACTTC